This TCR beta chain is from a study of blood T cells in healthy people across ages. A J-beta primer mix and a sample-barcoded 5' primer were used in a second PCR of about 7 to 12 cycles. TCRdb re-derived calls from the 5' RACE reads in MiXCR, one entry per CDR3 protein. The profile shows about 760,000 distinct CDR3 sequences, 20% to 25% of them singletons. Donors ranged from roughly 6 to 100 years old and were healthy Caucasians in Russia. Extraction of total RNA produced a minimum of 6 micrograms from each sample. Germline V gives CDR1 MNHNY, CDR2 SVGAGI (reference sequence). This CDR3 is 15 amino acids long. V dropped 6 bases and J dropped 1 base, with 16 bases sitting between them. This sample also belongs to another study, concerning T cells of mothers and their children. As that study records: The people who donated were a few healthy Caucasian mothers and their six children. Researchers report slightly higher, though non-significant, overlap in related mother-child pairs than in unrelated pairs.

What was sequenced was blood. The chain is built from TRBV6-6 and TRBJ2-7, with D unresolved. The receptor was isolated from a boy aged 5-17 years in good health. The CDR3, as DNA: TGTGCCAGCAGCCTCCGCGCGGCGGAATCCTACGAGCAGTACTTC. Translated, it gives CASSLRAAESYEQYF.